These 4 T cell receptor beta chains share one sample of origin, sequenced in a study of cytomegalovirus exposure and HLA in healthy donors. Data came from immunoSEQ multiplex PCR; TCRdb stores just in-frame clones and leaves some out. The sample shows around 140,000 clones, 94% of them seen only once. Specimen: PBMCs. These receptors were obtained from a man between 18 and 35 years old in good health and CMV-seropositive.

The V and J genes are TRBV5-4 and TRBJ2-4; 15 nucleotides align to TRBD2. The J segment lost 5 bases and the V segment lost 3 bases, leaving 3 bases of the junction unmatched. Germline V gives CDR1 SGHNT, CDR2 YYREEE (reference sequence). CDR3 size: 16 residues. CDR3 protein: CASSSGLAGGQNIQYF. CDR3 sequence (DNA): TGTGCCAGCAGCTCGGGACTAGCGGGAGGTCAAAACATTCAGTACTTC.

The rearrangement uses TRBV11-3 and TRBJ1-6, with 7 nucleotides matching TRBD1. CDR1 and CDR2 from the germline V gene are SGHNT and YENEEA. This CDR3 has 16 residues. The J segment lost 8 bases and the V segment lost 0 bases, leaving 7 bases of the junction unmatched. CDR3 amino acids: CASSLDPRDRYSPLHF. CDR3 DNA sequence: TGTGCCAGCAGCTTAGACCCCCGGGACAGATATTCACCCCTCCACTTT. Looking up the rest from reference TRBV11-3 and TRBJ1-6 gives the full variable domain: EAGVVQSPRYKIIEKKQPVAFWCNPISGHNTLYWYLQNLGQGPELLIRYENEEAVDDSQLPKDRFSAERLKGVDSTLKIQPAELGDSAVYLCASSLDPRDRYSPLHFGNGTRLTVT.

This chain links TRBV28 with TRBJ1-1, with D perhaps matching TRBD1 (6 bases). In germline, CDR1 is MDHEN, CDR2 SYDVKM. The germline V and J ends were trimmed by 3 bases and 10 bases, with 18 bases remaining between them. The CDR3 sequence is 14 residues long. The CDR3 sequence is CASSFRQVGGAAFF. CDR3 in DNA: TGTGCCAGCAGTTTCCGACAAGTTGGGGGCGCAGCTTTCTTT.

The chain links TRBV7-2 to TRBJ2-1; D ambiguous. This CDR3 is 14 amino acids long. Deletions cut 4 bases from V and 3 bases from J, with 10 bases between. Germline V gene sequence: CDR1 SGHTA, CDR2 FQGNSA. The CDR3 is CASSSRVRYNEQFF. In DNA, the CDR3 is TGTGCCAGCAGCTCTAGAGTTCGCTACAATGAGCAGTTCTTC.